Included here is one T cell receptor beta chain sequence, with context. Its antigen is unidentified. This sample is drawn from a study of T cells in localized non-small cell lung cancer. Study-level findings and limits: Of the tissues analyzed, uninvolved adjacent lung showed maximal T cell clonality, greater than tumor.

Some clones are missing from TCRdb's copy, which holds only in-frame ones; the method was immunoSEQ multiplex PCR. The sample has under 50,000 clones, roughly 85% seen once. The germline V and J ends were trimmed by 6 bases and 8 bases, with 20 bases remaining between them. Germline CDR1 is MNHEY and CDR2 is SVGAGI. This CDR3 contains 15 residues. This TCR came from a male donor aged 60 or older with stage II lung adenocarcinoma. The sequencing here drew on peripheral blood mononuclear cells, taken before any cancer treatment. V usage is TRBV6-5 and J usage is TRBJ1-3, with D perhaps matching TRBD1 (6 bases). The CDR3 nucleotides are TGTGCCAGCAGCTCCCCGATGGGGGGCGCTTACACCATATATTTT. Its translation: CASSSPMGGAYTIYF.